Listed below are T cell receptor beta chains from one sample, sequenced in a study of blood T cell repertoires in COVID-19. Assay used: immunoSEQ multiplex PCR; TCRdb lists only in-frame clones, some missing. The sample records about 69,000 clones, about 90% being singletons. Material for sequencing was peripheral blood. The receptors derive from a man over 45 with acute or convalescent COVID-19. CDR3s include the opening cysteine and the closing phenylalanine or tryptophan. The D gene is left open where the match is weak. The size field is filled for only some rows; it gives once, few, many or a size class.

15,-,-,TRBJ2-2,TRBV5-1,CASSLVHQNTGELFF,TGCGCCAGCAGCTTGGTACACCAGAACACCGGGGAGCTGTTTTTT
18,-,-,TRBJ2-1,TRBV7-4,CASSSAPSVDLAYNEQFF,TGTGCCAGCAGCTCAGCCCCGTCCGTGGACTTAGCATACAATGAGCAGTTCTTC
16,TRBD1,-,TRBJ1-3,TRBV7-9,CASSLGDRGRGNTIYF,TGTGCCAGCAGCTTAGGAGACAGGGGCCGAGGAAACACCATATATTTT
14,-,-,TRBJ1-1,TRBV10-2,CASSDWGVDTEAFF,TGCGCCAGCAGTGATTGGGGAGTAGACACTGAAGCTTTCTTT
15,-,-,TRBJ2-3,TRBV5-4,CASSFGGQSTDTQYF,TGTGCCAGCAGCTTTGGAGGCCAAAGCACAGATACGCAGTATTTT
16,-,-,TRBJ2-7,TRBV5-1,CASSLLSWGVPLEQYF,TGCGCCAGCAGCTTGCTTAGCTGGGGGGTGCCCCTGGAGCAGTACTTC
16,TRBD2,-,TRBJ2-3,TRBV23-1,CASSPQRERGTDTQYF,TGCGCCAGCAGTCCTCAGCGGGAGAGGGGCACAGATACGCAGTATTTT
17,TRBD2,-,TRBJ2-1,TRBV27,CASSLTPGLAGMDEQFF,TGTGCCAGCAGTTTAACCCCTGGACTAGCGGGTATGGATGAGCAGTTCTTC
14,-,-,TRBJ1-2,TRBV5-1,CASSLAWQSYGYTF,TGCGCCAGCAGCTTGGCCTGGCAGTCCTATGGCTACACCTTC
15,-,once,TRBJ2-3,TRBV5-8,CASSLVPDSIDTQYF,TGTGCCAGCAGTCTAGTCCCCGACAGCATAGATACGCAGTATTTT
16,TRBD1,-,TRBJ1-3,TRBV5-1,CASSETGTGWGNTIYF,TGCGCCAGCAGCGAAACCGGGACAGGGTGGGGAAACACCATATATTTT
12,TRBD1,-,TRBJ2-1,TRBV29-1,CSVRQGNNEQFF,TGCAGCGTGAGACAGGGCAATAATGAGCAGTTCTTC
14,-,-,TRBJ2-7,TRBV19,CASSTPGSSYEQYF,TGTGCCAGTAGTACACCCGGGAGCTCCTACGAGCAGTACTTC
12,-,-,TRBJ2-2,TRBV6-5,CASSPGPGELFF,TGTGCCAGCAGCCCAGGGCCCGGGGAGCTGTTTTTT
15,-,once,TRBJ2-2,TRBV3-1/TRBV3-2,CASSPAGRAFRELFF,TGTGCCAGCAGCCCAGCTGGCAGGGCCTTCCGGGAGCTGTTTTTT
15,-,-,TRBJ1-2,TRBV21-1,CASRKKRTEPYGYTF,TGTGCCAGCAGAAAAAAGAGGACAGAGCCTTATGGCTACACCTTC
12,-,-,TRBJ2-2,TRBV18,CASSPLTGELFF,TGTGCCAGCTCACCTCTCACCGGGGAGCTGTTTTTT
15,TRBD2,-,TRBJ2-1,TRBV5-1,CASSLVASGSNEQFF,TGCGCCAGCAGCTTGGTAGCTAGCGGGAGCAATGAGCAGTTCTTC
14,-,-,TRBJ1-1,TRBV4-1,CASSQLTGNTEAFF,TGCGCCAGCAGCCAACTGACAGGGAACACTGAAGCTTTCTTT
15,TRBD1,-,TRBJ1-1,TRBV7-9,CASSPAGQLNTEAFF,TGTGCCAGCAGCCCTGCGGGACAGCTGAACACTGAAGCTTTCTTT
14,TRBD1,-,TRBJ1-2,TRBV4-2,CASSQSDRNYGYTF,TGTGCCAGCAGCCAATCGGACAGGAACTATGGCTACACCTTC
16,TRBD2,-,TRBJ2-1,TRBV19,CASTPPGLAVPEAQFF,TGTGCCAGTACCCCCCCGGGACTAGCGGTCCCAGAGGCGCAGTTCTTC
14,-,few,TRBJ2-1,TRBV5-1,CASSLGQTHNEQFF,TGCGCCAGCAGCTTGGGACAGACACACAATGAGCAGTTCTTC
16,-,-,TRBJ2-1,TRBV5-1,CASSLGGPSSYNEQFF,TGCGCCAGCAGCTTGGGCGGGCCTAGCTCCTACAATGAGCAGTTCTTC
15,-,-,TRBJ2-2,TRBV27,CASSPNPTGFGELFF,TGTGCCAGCAGTCCAAACCCCACAGGGTTCGGGGAGCTGTTTTTT
19,TRBD2,-,TRBJ2-1,TRBV7-8,CASSLGWTSGRASDNEQFF,TGTGCCAGCAGCTTAGGCTGGACTAGCGGGAGGGCCAGCGACAATGAGCAGTTCTTC
20,TRBD2,-,TRBJ2-1,TRBV6-1,CASSGELSKFTSGSSFEQFF,TGTGCCAGCAGTGGAGAGCTCTCCAAATTTACTAGCGGGAGTAGCTTTGAGCAGTTCTTC
15,TRBD2,-,TRBJ2-7,TRBV19,CASSSPGTSVYEQYF,TGTGCCAGTAGTAGTCCAGGGACTAGCGTCTACGAGCAGTACTTC
15,-,-,TRBJ1-6,TRBV5-1,CASSQTWTENSPLHF,TGCGCCAGCAGCCAGACGTGGACAGAGAATTCACCCCTCCACTTT
15,-,-,TRBJ1-2,TRBV19,CASSKGADQTYGYTF,TGTGCCAGTAGTAAAGGGGCGGACCAAACTTATGGCTACACCTTC
19,TRBD2,-,TRBJ2-7,TRBV5-6,CASSWSRSSSGRSSYEQYF,TGTGCCAGCAGCTGGTCCCGGAGCTCTAGCGGGAGGTCCTCCTACGAGCAGTACTTC
15,TRBD1,-,TRBJ1-4,TRBV6-5,CASSLNRGAGEKLFF,TGTGCCAGCAGCCTGAACAGGGGGGCTGGTGAAAAACTGTTTTTT
17,-,-,TRBJ2-5,TRBV11-2,CASSFLSGGGSQETQYF,TGTGCCAGCAGCTTCCTTTCAGGGGGAGGTAGTCAAGAGACCCAGTACTTC
17,TRBD1,-,TRBJ2-7,TRBV5-4,CASSLRAGGSLPYEQYF,TGTGCCAGCAGCTTGAGGGCAGGGGGCTCCCTCCCCTACGAGCAGTACTTC
17,TRBD2,-,TRBJ2-1,TRBV4-1,CASSFAPGTSGYNEQFF,TGCGCCAGCAGTTTTGCCCCCGGGACTAGCGGATACAATGAGCAGTTCTTC
14,-,-,TRBJ2-3,TRBV11-2,CASSLGLSTDTQYF,TGTGCCAGCAGCTTAGGTCTGAGCACAGATACGCAGTATTTT
16,-,-,TRBJ2-2,TRBV5-1,CASSHDLLGATGELFF,TGCGCCAGCAGCCACGACCTTCTAGGGGCGACCGGGGAGCTGTTTTTT
16,TRBD2,-,TRBJ2-1,TRBV18,CASSPPSAGGGSEQFF,TGTGCCAGCTCACCACCCTCAGCGGGAGGAGGGAGTGAGCAGTTCTTC
9,-,-,TRBJ2-5,TRBV24-1,CATSAGVYF,TGTGCCACCAGTGCCGGGGTTTACTTC
14,-,-,TRBJ1-4,TRBV30,CAWGGGGFNEKLFF,TGTGCCTGGGGCGGCGGTGGTTTTAATGAAAAACTGTTTTTT
14,-,-,TRBJ2-3,TRBV2,CASSGQARTDTQYF,TGTGCCAGCAGTGGACAGGCGAGGACAGATACGCAGTATTTT
15,TRBD1,-,TRBJ2-7,TRBV6-2/TRBV6-3,CASSRGQGLSYEQYF,TGTGCCAGCAGTCGGGGACAGGGTCTGTCCTACGAGCAGTACTTC
16,TRBD2,once,TRBJ2-5,TRBV7-6,CASSVGVAGGQETQYF,TGTGCCAGCAGCGTAGGGGTAGCGGGAGGCCAAGAGACCCAGTACTTC
18,TRBD1,-,TRBJ1-2,TRBV4-1,CASSQEATGTGGVGSYTF,TGCGCCAGCAGCCAGGAGGCCACCGGGACAGGTGGAGTGGGGAGCTACACCTTC
14,-,-,TRBJ2-2,TRBV5-5,CASSVSGELGELFF,TGTGCCAGCAGCGTCAGCGGAGAACTCGGGGAGCTGTTTTTT
15,-,-,TRBJ2-7,TRBV27,CASSTPGEPPYEQYF,TGTGCCAGCAGCACCCCGGGAGAACCCCCCTACGAGCAGTACTTC
16,-,-,TRBJ2-3,TRBV7-2,CASSLAASVFFDTQYF,TGTGCCAGCAGCTTAGCGGCTAGCGTGTTTTTTGATACGCAGTATTTT
16,TRBD2,-,TRBJ2-5,TRBV5-1,CASRRFSGRSQETQYF,TGCGCCAGCAGACGTTTCAGCGGGAGAAGTCAAGAGACCCAGTACTTC
13,-,-,TRBJ2-7,TRBV27,CASSFSSFYEQYF,TGTGCCAGCAGTTTTTCCTCCTTCTACGAGCAGTACTTC
16,TRBD1,-,TRBJ1-2,TRBV6-2/TRBV6-3,CASSPAPRTGGYGYTF,TGTGCCAGCAGTCCGGCCCCCAGAACAGGGGGCTATGGCTACACCTTC
13,-,once,TRBJ1-2,TRBV7-9,CASSWGPGNGYTF,TGTGCCAGCAGCTGGGGGCCCGGGAATGGCTACACCTTC
15,TRBD2,-,TRBJ2-7,TRBV7-7,CASSLGTSEVDEQYF,TGTGCCAGCAGCTTAGGGACTAGCGAGGTGGACGAGCAGTACTTC
14,-,-,TRBJ2-1,TRBV24-1,CATSGREPYNEQFF,TGTGCCACCAGTGGACGGGAGCCCTACAATGAGCAGTTCTTC
14,-,few,TRBJ2-1,TRBV2,CASSEIRSYNEQFF,TGTGCCAGCAGTGAAATTCGCTCCTACAATGAGCAGTTCTTC
12,-,-,TRBJ2-1,TRBV10-1,CASSPGLREQFF,TGCGCCAGCAGCCCGGGACTTAGGGAGCAGTTCTTC
15,TRBD1,-,TRBJ1-2,TRBV30,CAWSGYRGLYYGYTF,TGTGCCTGGAGTGGTTACAGGGGGCTTTACTATGGCTACACCTTC
12,-,-,TRBJ1-5,TRBV7-2,CASSWGDQPQHF,TGTGCCAGCAGCTGGGGAGATCAGCCCCAGCATTTT
17,-,-,TRBJ1-5,TRBV6-1,CASSDSARTYSNQPQHF,TGTGCCAGCAGTGATTCTGCACGGACTTATAGCAATCAGCCCCAGCATTTT